These T cell receptor beta chains were read from a single sample in a study of shared clonotypes between healthy human individuals. This table comes from immunoSEQ multiplex PCR, and its TCRdb copy is limited to in-frame clones, with some not included. The sample lists about 2.5 million clones; 85% to 95% were seen once. The sequencing sample was made of naive CD4+ T cells from PBMCs. The receptors derive from a man aged 18 to 30 in good health. Some clones in this sample may be carry-over from other donors' samples. The CDR3 runs from the conserved cysteine through the conserved F or W.

cdr3_length j_call v_call cdr3_aa
13 TRBJ2-1 TRBV18 CASSPAGGNEQFF
14 TRBJ2-2 TRBV7-3 CASSLRAGSGELFF
14 TRBJ1-1 TRBV5-4 CASSLDPIPTEAFF
15 TRBJ2-2 TRBV5-1 CASSLAQGGAGELFF
14 TRBJ2-2 TRBV28 CASTWEGSAGELFF
16 TRBJ2-7 TRBV28 CASSFQRRDTSREQYF
12 TRBJ1-2 TRBV28 CASRPAGRSYTF
14 TRBJ2-2 TRBV14 CASSQAGGTGELFF
15 TRBJ1-2 TRBV6-6 CASSYSRGQTYGYTF
15 TRBJ2-7 TRBV5-3 CARSVTGGPSHEQYF
13 TRBJ1-1 TRBV7-6 CASTSGVNTEAFF
17 TRBJ2-1 TRBV19 CASSRLAGGSSYNEQFF
17 TRBJ2-6 TRBV18 CASSSLAGVAGANVLTF
16 TRBJ2-5 TRBV28 CASSPRGRRPQETQYF
17 TRBJ2-1 TRBV5-6 CASSWKEGTSGRGEQFF
13 TRBJ1-1 TRBV6-1 CASLAGANTEAFF
18 TRBJ2-3 TRBV14 CASSQDLSGHPSTDTQYF
21 TRBJ2-3 TRBV28 CASSLSPPAASGRGDTDTQYF
15 TRBJ2-1 TRBV4-3 CASSPRLAGEDEQFF
15 TRBJ2-5 TRBV5-1 CASSLASREEETQYF
15 TRBJ2-2 TRBV9 CASSDRDRGRGELFF
13 TRBJ1-1 TRBV28 CASSRTLPTEAFF
13 TRBJ2-5 TRBV18 CASSPPSRETQYF
10 TRBJ1-2 TRBV20-1 CSVSGNGYTF
15 TRBJ1-1 TRBV28 CASSPGDRGTTEAFF
14 TRBJ1-5 TRBV2 CASSGQGGGQPQHF
13 TRBJ2-2 TRBV5-8 CASSFLPGGELFF
14 TRBJ2-7 TRBV6-1 CASRQTSGSYEQYF
16 TRBJ1-5 TRBV30 CAWSATPGWSGQPQHF
15 TRBJ2-1 TRBV10-3 CAISEEGLGYNEQFF
15 TRBJ2-1 TRBV6-5 CASSYDHSTRREQFF
14 TRBJ2-7 TRBV5-4 CASSTTSGIYEQYF
13 TRBJ1-1 TRBV7-9 CASSFSMNTEAFF
15 TRBJ2-2 TRBV18 CASFQGGRNTGELFF
13 TRBJ2-5 TRBV6-5 CASSSNKEETQYF
14 TRBJ2-7 TRBV7-2 CASSSIALVAEQYF
12 TRBJ1-5 TRBV7-3 CASSLGQTPQHF